This T cell receptor (beta chain) stems from a study of T cells in Graves' hyperthyroidism and ophthalmopathy. Study-wide findings and caveats: A 13 V-J model separated ophthalmopathy from stable hyperthyroidism. Blood shared most expanded thyroid clonotypes above 0.001. Ophthalmopathy prediction by the model preceded onset by a median about 6.8 months.

Participants, patients aged 18 to 65, had newly diagnosed hyperthyroidism with a duration under 2 months. At least ten counts were recorded for this clonotype. Its antigen remains unknown. Using RNA transcripts as the source, TCR beta CDR3 regions were amplified. The HTBI set primed first-round TCR CDR3 RT-PCR. TCRdb re-analysed the multiplex PCR reads in MiXCR, keeping a single row per CDR3 protein. The data contain about 690,000 distinct CDR3 sequences, roughly 17% of them singletons. Germline assignment: CDR1 MDHEN and CDR2 SYDVKM. The CDR3 totals 16 residues. Trimming shortened V by 5 bases and J by 7 bases, and 21 bases separated the two germline ends.

This chain links TRBV28 with TRBJ1-5; D unresolved. This TCR derives from a man aged 50-59 years with Graves' hyperthyroidism. Input material: blood. CDR3 region: CASSPPLGSLGQPQHF. The CDR3 nucleotides are TGTGCCAGCAGTCCTCCCCTAGGGAGTCTAGGACAGCCCCAGCATTTT. Full variable domain (missing parts from reference TRBV28 and TRBJ1-5): DVKVTQSSRYLVKRTGEKVFLECVQDMDHENMFWYRQDPGLGLRLIYFSYDVKMKEKGDIPEGYSVSREKKERFSLILESASTNQTSMYLCASSPPLGSLGQPQHFGDGTRLSIL.